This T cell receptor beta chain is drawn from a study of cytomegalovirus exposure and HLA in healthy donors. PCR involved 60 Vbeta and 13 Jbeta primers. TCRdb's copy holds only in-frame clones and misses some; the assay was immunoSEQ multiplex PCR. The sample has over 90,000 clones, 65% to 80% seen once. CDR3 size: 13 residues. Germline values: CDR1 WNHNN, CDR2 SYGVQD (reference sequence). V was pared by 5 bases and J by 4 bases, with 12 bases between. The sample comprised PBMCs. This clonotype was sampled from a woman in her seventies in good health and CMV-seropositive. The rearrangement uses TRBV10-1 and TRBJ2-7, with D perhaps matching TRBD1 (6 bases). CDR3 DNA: TGCGCCAGCAGTCCGGGACAAAAGTACGAGCAGTACTTC. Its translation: CASSPGQKYEQYF.